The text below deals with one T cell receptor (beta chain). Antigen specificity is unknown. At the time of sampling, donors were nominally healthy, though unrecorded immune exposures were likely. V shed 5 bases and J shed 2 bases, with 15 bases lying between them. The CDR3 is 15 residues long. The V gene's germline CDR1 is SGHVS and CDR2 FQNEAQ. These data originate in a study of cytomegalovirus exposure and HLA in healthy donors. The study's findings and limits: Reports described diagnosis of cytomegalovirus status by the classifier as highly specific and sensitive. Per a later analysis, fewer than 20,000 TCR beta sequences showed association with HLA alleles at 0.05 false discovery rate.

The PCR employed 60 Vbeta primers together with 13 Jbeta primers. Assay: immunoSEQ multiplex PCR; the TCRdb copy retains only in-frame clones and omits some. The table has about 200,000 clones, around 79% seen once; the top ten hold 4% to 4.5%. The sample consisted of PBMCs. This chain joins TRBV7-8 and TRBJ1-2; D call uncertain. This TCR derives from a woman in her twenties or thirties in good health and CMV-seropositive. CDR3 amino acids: CASSPQSGFNYGYTF. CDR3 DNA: TGTGCCAGCAGCCCCCAAAGCGGGTTCAACTATGGCTACACCTTC.